These 26 T cell receptor beta chains were sequenced from one sample in a study of T-cell reconstitution after alpha-beta-depleted transplantation in children. This sample's TCRbeta library carried unique molecular identifier barcodes. TCRdb redid the calling of the PCR reads with MiXCR, one entry per CDR3 protein. The sample yields some 550,000 distinct CDR3 sequences, 18% seen once. Material: PBMCs from the stem cell graft donor, obtained from the stem cell graft. The receptors come from a human donor who donated a stem cell graft to a child with acute lymphoblastic leukemia.

The genes are TRBV7-2 and TRBJ2-1, with TRBD2 identical over 10 bases. Trimming took 7 bases from V and 9 from J; bases not matched to a gene: 9. The germline CDR1 and CDR2 sequences are SGHTA and FQGNSA. The CDR3 sequence is 14 residues long. In DNA, the CDR3 is TGTGCCAGCAACCAATTAAGCGGGAGGGGTGAGCAGTTCTTC. Encoded protein: CASNQLSGRGEQFF.

This clonotype turned up a few times. This chain connects TRBV6-1 to TRBJ2-7; 8 nucleotides align to TRBD2. The V segment lost 8 bases and the J segment 3 bases; nucleotides outside the gene matches: 12. The CDR3 loop spans 15 amino acids. CDR1 is MNHNS and CDR2 is SASEGT in the germline V gene. The CDR3 DNA reads TGTGCCAGCTCCCGCCGGGGGGGCGAGAGCTACGAGCAGTACTTC. Protein: CASSRRGGESYEQYF.

This clonotype occurred a few times. The chain joins TRBV24-1 to TRBJ2-5; D call uncertain. The CDR3 is 16 residues long. CDR1 and CDR2 from the germline V gene are KGHDR and SFDVKD. The V end lost 3 bases, the J end lost 5 bases, and 18 bases lay between the germline ends. The CDR3 here is CATSDQRTAAGETQYF. DNA of the CDR3: TGTGCCACCAGTGATCAGAGGACGGCCGCCGGGGAGACCCAGTACTTC.

This clonotype was seen more than once but under ten times. V is TRBV5-6 and J is TRBJ2-3; TRBD2 aligns across 7 bases. Germline assignment: CDR1 SGHDT and CDR2 YYEEEE. V was clipped by 3 bases and J by 4 bases; unmatched bases: 14. This CDR3 comprises 17 residues. Here the CDR3 reads CASSSLGGAGSPDTQYF. The CDR3 coding sequence is TGTGCCAGCAGCTCGCTAGGAGGAGCGGGAAGCCCAGATACGCAGTATTTT.

V gene TRBV7-6 combines with J gene TRBJ2-7; the match to TRBD1 covers 8 bases. The CDR3 has 13 amino acids. The trim removed 5 bases at V and 7 bases at J, leaving 7 bases unmatched. From germline, CDR1 is SGHVS and CDR2 FNYEAQ. CDR3 coding DNA: TGTGCCAGCAGCCTACAGGGGGGACGGGAGCAGTACTTC. It codes for CASSLQGGREQYF.

J is TRBJ2-7 and V is TRBV27; 9 nucleotides match TRBD1. The germline V gene encodes CDR1 MNHEY and CDR2 SMNVEV (reference sequence). With V trimmed by 7 bases and J by 4 bases, 8 bases remained unmatched. This CDR3 spans 14 amino acids. CDR3 coding DNA: TGTGCCAGCATTAACACAGGGGGCGGGTACGAGCAGTACTTC. It yields the protein CASINTGGGYEQYF.

The genes are TRBV18 and TRBJ2-1; the match to TRBD2 covers 12 bases. CDR3 length equals 15 residues. Trimming removed 6 bases from V and 9 bases from J; junction bases left unmatched: 9. The germline V gene has CDR1 KGHSH and CDR2 LQKENI. CDR3 DNA: TGTGCCAGCTCCCGACTAGCGGGAGTCGTGGGTGAGCAGTTCTTC. Its protein is CASSRLAGVVGEQFF. The whole variable domain, filled in from reference TRBV18 and TRBJ2-1, reads NAGVMQNPRHLVRRRGQEARLRCSPMKGHSHVYWYRQLPEEGLKFMVYLQKENIIDESGMPKERFSAEFPKEGPSILRIQQVVRGDSAAYFCASSRLAGVVGEQFFGPGTRLTVL.

V and J are TRBV24-1 and TRBJ2-1; the D gene is possibly TRBD1 (5 bases). Germline CDR1 reads KGHDR; CDR2 reads SFDVKD. CDR3 length: 14 amino acids. V was cut by 12 bases and J by 0 bases, with 14 bases left in between. The CDR3 bases are TGTGCCCCCAACAGGTTAAGCTCCTACAATGAGCAGTTCTTC. This codes for CAPNRLSSYNEQFF.

This clonotype was recorded many times. V gene TRBV5-1 combines with J gene TRBJ2-1; D not resolved. Trimming took 1 base from V and 5 from J, leaving 13 bases between them. The length of the CDR3 is 15 residues. Germline V gene lookup returns CDR1 SGHRS and CDR2 YFSETQ. The CDR3 spells CASSLFVSLDNEQFF. CDR3 in DNA: TGCGCCAGCAGCTTGTTCGTCAGCTTAGACAATGAGCAGTTCTTC.

The chain employs TRBV12-3 or TRBV12-4 and TRBJ1-6; D perhaps matches TRBD1 (5 bases). Between the trimmed V and J ends, which lost 3 bases and 4 bases, there was a span of 7 bases. The CDR3 contains 14 residues. The CDR3 nucleotides read TGTGCCAGCAGTTTGGGGGGATATAATTCACCCCTCCACTTT. It is translated as CASSLGGYNSPLHF.

This clonotype was counted many times. This sequence joins TRBV15 and TRBJ2-7, with 7 bases that match TRBD1. The CDR3 runs 13 residues. Trimming took 7 bases from V and 3 from J; bases not matched to a gene: 6. Germline V gene sequence: CDR1 LNHNV, CDR2 YYDKDF (reference sequence). This CDR3 is CATTRTGLYEQYF. The CDR3 nucleotides are TGTGCCACCACCCGGACAGGACTCTACGAGCAGTACTTC.

This clonotype was seen a handful of times. The chain employs TRBV12-3 or TRBV12-4 and TRBJ2-7; 11 bases align to TRBD2. The J segment lost 7 bases and the V segment lost 4 bases, leaving 12 bases of the junction unmatched. The CDR3 loop spans 16 amino acids. CDR3 sequence: CASSSLAGVVLREQYF. In DNA, the CDR3 is TGTGCCAGCAGTTCACTAGCGGGAGTTGTACTGAGGGAGCAGTACTTC.

This clonotype was seen only a few times. The chain links TRBV7-6 to TRBJ2-7; 9 bases fit TRBD1. The V gene end was trimmed by 1 base and the J gene end by 2 bases; junction bases not matched to a gene: 12. This CDR3 spans 18 amino acids. Looked up from germline, CDR1 is SGHVS and CDR2 is FNYEAQ. In DNA, the CDR3 is TGTGCCAGCAGCTTAGAAGTTATGATAGACAGGGGGACCTACGAGCAGTACTTC. Residues: CASSLEVMIDRGTYEQYF. Looking up the rest from reference TRBV7-6 and TRBJ2-7 gives the full variable domain: GAGVSQSPRYKVTKRGQDVALRCDPISGHVSLYWYRQALGQGPEFLTYFNYEAQQDKSGLPNDRFSAERPEGSISTLTIQRTEQRDSAMYRCASSLEVMIDRGTYEQYFGPGTRLTVT.

This clonotype occurred a few times. The rearrangement links TRBV10-3 to TRBJ2-2, with TRBD2 as a possible D gene (5 bases). The CDR3 contains 14 residues. Germline V CDR1 and CDR2: ENHRY, SYGVKD. Trimming removed 0 bases at V and 5 bases at J, with 7 bases between. The DNA of the CDR3 is TGTGCCATCAGTGAGTCCGAGGGAACCGGGGAGCTGTTTTTT. Its translation: CAISESEGTGELFF.

The chain uses TRBV5-1 and TRBJ2-4, with 11 bases matching TRBD1. CDR3 length: 14 amino acids. CDR1 is SGHRS, CDR2 YFSETQ, per germline. J lost 5 bases, V lost 3 bases, and 1 base had no gene match. In DNA, the CDR3 is TGCGCCAGCAGCTGGGACAGGGGGGAAAACATTCAGTACTTC. Translating gives CASSWDRGENIQYF.

This clonotype was observed a few times. The chain joins TRBV18 to TRBJ1-1, with D unresolved. Trimming took off 1 base at V and 4 bases at J, with 13 bases between the two ends. Germline V gene lookup returns CDR1 KGHSH and CDR2 LQKENI. The CDR3 sequence is 15 residues long. The CDR3 protein is CASSPLGTDVTEAFF. CDR3 nucleotides: TGTGCCAGCTCACCACTTGGCACGGACGTCACTGAAGCTTTCTTT.

The rearrangement joins TRBV12-3 or TRBV12-4 to TRBJ2-2; D is ambiguous. This CDR3 spans 14 amino acids. In DNA form, the CDR3 reads TGTGCGTCCCAGGCGGCAGCAGACACCGGGGAGCTGTTTTTT. Its translation is CASQAAADTGELFF.

This chain links TRBV12-3 or TRBV12-4 with TRBJ2-5; 13 nucleotides align to TRBD2. V lost 8 bases and J lost 5; bases outside the gene matches: 8. The CDR3 length is 15 residues. The CDR3 protein is CASGELAGGRETQYF. Written as DNA, the CDR3 is TGTGCCAGCGGGGAACTAGCGGGAGGGAGGGAGACCCAGTACTTC.

This chain uses TRBV11-2 with TRBJ2-2; 12 positions match TRBD2. The length of the CDR3 is 17 residues. Germline V gives CDR1 SGHAT, CDR2 FQNNGV. V lost 1 base to trimming and J lost 3 bases; unmatched junction nucleotides: 3. CDR3 coding DNA: TGTGCCAGCAGCTTAGGACGACTAGCGGGAGACACCGGGGAGCTGTTTTTT. It yields the protein CASSLGRLAGDTGELFF.

V is TRBV18 and J is TRBJ1-2; no definite D call. The V end lost 1 base, the J end lost 4 bases, and 4 bases lay between the germline ends. The CDR3 runs to 12 residues. The germline CDR1 and CDR2 sequences are KGHSH and LQKENI. The CDR3 region has the DNA TGTGCCAGCTCACCACAGACCTATGGCTACACCTTC. Its protein product is CASSPQTYGYTF.

This clonotype was seen more than once but under ten times. This chain joins TRBV5-5 and TRBJ1-2, with no clear D. V lost 6 bases and J lost 6, with 9 bases in between. The CDR3 totals 11 residues. CDR1 is SGHKS, CDR2 YYEKEE, per germline (reference sequence). The CDR3 DNA sequence: TGTGCCAGCACCTTTGGGGATGGCTACACCTTC. Its translation: CASTFGDGYTF.

This clonotype came up a few times. The CDR3 reads CASSILALDGNEKLFF. CDR3 DNA: TGTGCCAGTAGTATTCTGGCTCTGGACGGGAATGAAAAACTGTTTTTT. The chain joins TRBV19 to TRBJ1-4; D remains unclear. This CDR3 is 16 amino acids long. The V end was cut by 3 bases, the J end by 5 bases, with 16 bases between. Germline values: CDR1 LNHDA, CDR2 SQIVND (reference sequence).

The chain carries TRBV27 and TRBJ2-7, with D unclear. V was pared by 2 bases and J by 0 bases, with 11 bases between. This CDR3 spans 15 amino acids. CDR1 and CDR2 (germline): MNHEY, SMNVEV (reference sequence). The DNA of the CDR3 is TGTGCCAGCAGTTTAATGGGGATCCACTCCTACGAGCAGTACTTC. This codes for CASSLMGIHSYEQYF.

CDR3 DNA: TGCGCCAGCAGCTTCGGACGGCCTAATGAAAAACTGTTTTTT. It encodes CASSFGRPNEKLFF. The chain employs TRBV5-1 and TRBJ1-4; D remains ambiguous. The germline V and J ends were trimmed by 2 bases and 3 bases, with 8 bases remaining between them. CDR1 SGHRS and CDR2 YFSETQ come from the germline V gene. There are 14 residues in the CDR3.

The sample holds many counts of this clonotype. This chain joins TRBV12-3 or TRBV12-4 and TRBJ2-3; 8 bases are shared with TRBD2. This CDR3 is 14 amino acids long. J gave up 5 bases and V 2 bases, and 3 bases lay outside the gene matches. The CDR3 region has the DNA TGTGCCAGCAGTTTATCCGGGAGGGGAGATACGCAGTATTTT. This codes for CASSLSGRGDTQYF.

The V and J genes are TRBV7-9 and TRBJ2-7; possible D gene TRBD1, 6 bases. This CDR3 spans 12 amino acids. V dropped 5 bases and J dropped 6 bases, with 11 bases sitting between them. The germline CDR1 and CDR2 sequences are SEHNR and FQNEAQ (reference sequence). For the CDR3, the DNA is TGTGCCAGCAGCCTAGGGGGAGCCGAGCAGTACTTC. Translated: CASSLGGAEQYF.